What follows are 17 T cell receptor beta chains derived from one specimen sequenced in a study of blood T cell repertoires in COVID-19. Repertoires were generated with immunoSEQ multiplex PCR, while TCRdb's copy carries only in-frame clones and drops some. Of a few hundred thousand clones in the sample, around 88% are singletons; the top ten hold over 1.3%. Input material: peripheral blood. These receptors came from a man older than 75 with acute or convalescent COVID-19.

This chain joins TRBV6-1 and TRBJ2-7; tentative D call: TRBD2 (5 bases). Germline V CDR1 and CDR2: MNHNS, SASEGT. The CDR3 totals 14 residues. V lost 3 bases, J lost 2 bases, and 11 bases lay in between. CDR3: CASSDRPGTYEQYF. The DNA of the CDR3 is TGTGCCAGCAGTGACCGGCCGGGGACCTACGAGCAGTACTTC.

V usage is TRBV14 and J usage is TRBJ2-5; 9 positions agree with TRBD1. The CDR3 is made up of 17 amino acids. The trim removed 4 bases at V and 2 bases at J, leaving 11 bases unmatched. Germline CDR1 and CDR2: SGHDN and FVKESK. The CDR3 sequence: CASSLQPGQGGQETQYF. The DNA for the CDR3 is TGTGCCAGCAGCCTTCAGCCGGGACAGGGTGGGCAAGAGACCCAGTACTTC. Using reference TRBV14 and TRBJ2-5 for the parts outside the CDR3, the full variable domain is EAGVTQFPSHSVIEKGQTVTLRCDPISGHDNLYWYRRVMGKEIKFLLHFVKESKQDESGMPNNRFLAERTGGTYSTLKVQPAELEDSGVYFCASSLQPGQGGQETQYFGPGTRLLVL.

This chain connects TRBV6-5 to TRBJ1-1; D may be TRBD1 (6 bases). CDR1 is MNHEY, CDR2 SVGAGI, per germline. The V gene lost 6 bases and the J gene lost 2 bases, with 13 bases spanning the gap. The CDR3 contains 14 residues. This CDR3 reads CASRTIQGNTEAFF. In DNA form, the CDR3 reads TGTGCCAGCAGGACAATACAGGGTAACACTGAAGCTTTCTTT.

Here the CDR3 DNA reads TGCAGCGTTGAAGATTGGACGGGGGGGAATTCACCCCTCCACTTT. This codes for CSVEDWTGGNSPLHF. The V call is TRBV29-1, the J call TRBJ1-6, with a possible D match to TRBD1 (5 bases). The germline gives CDR1 SQVTM, CDR2 ANQGSEA. Trimming cost V 0 bases and J 7 bases, with 13 bases left between them. The CDR3 spans 15 residues.

This chain links TRBV9 with TRBJ2-1; 9 bases are shared with TRBD1. Germline CDR1 and CDR2: SGDLS and YYNGEE. V dropped 2 bases and J dropped 3; count of bases not matched to a gene: 9. The CDR3 is 17 residues long. The CDR3 DNA follows: TGTGCCAGCAGCGTGGGAATGGGACAGGGCGTCTACAATGAGCAGTTCTTC. The encoded protein is CASSVGMGQGVYNEQFF.

This clone is a singleton in its sample. The chain joins TRBV4-1 to TRBJ2-3; TRBD1 aligns across 9 bases. The CDR3 is 17 residues long. Germline values: CDR1 MGHRA, CDR2 YSYEKL. Losses at the gene ends were 3 bases for V and 3 bases for J; bases not matched to a gene: 10. This chain's CDR3 is CASSQDYGTGTTDTQYF. The CDR3 region has the DNA TGCGCCAGCAGCCAGGATTATGGGACAGGGACGACAGATACGCAGTATTTT.

The chain employs TRBV27 and TRBJ2-1; 14 positions agree with TRBD2. Trimming took 3 bases from V and 8 from J; bases not matched to a gene: 3. Germline V gives CDR1 MNHEY, CDR2 SMNVEV (reference sequence). The CDR3 has 15 residues. CDR3 amino acids: CASSLTSGRADEQFF. The DNA for the CDR3 is TGTGCCAGCAGTTTGACTAGCGGGAGGGCCGATGAGCAGTTCTTC.

This chain links TRBV3-1 (or the pseudogene TRBV3-2) with TRBJ2-7; D unresolved. V was pared by 0 bases and J by 7 bases, with 4 bases between. This CDR3 contains 11 residues. Germline V gene lookup returns CDR1 LGHDT and CDR2 YNNKEL (reference sequence). For the CDR3, the DNA is TGTGCCAGCAGCCAAGATCGGGAGCAGTACTTC. This translates into CASSQDREQYF.

The chain recombines TRBV28 with TRBJ1-6; D is perhaps TRBD1 (6 bases). Germline V gene data show CDR1 as MDHEN and CDR2 as SYDVKM. The CDR3 spans 13 residues. Trimming shortened V by 6 bases and J by 10 bases, and 13 bases separated the two germline ends. The CDR3: CASRFRQVSPLHF. In nucleotides, the CDR3 is TGTGCCAGCAGATTCCGACAGGTCTCACCCCTCCACTTT.

This chain connects TRBV7-2 to TRBJ1-1; 12 bases fit TRBD1. Trimming removed 7 bases from V and 1 base from J; junction bases left unmatched: 10. This CDR3 region has 17 residues. Germline V gives CDR1 SGHTA, CDR2 FQGNSA. The CDR3 coding sequence is TGTGCCAGCACTTCACGGGGACAGGGGGCCTCGAACACTGAAGCTTTCTTT. Residues: CASTSRGQGASNTEAFF.

This clone was recorded only once. This rearrangement joins TRBV29-1 to TRBJ1-2; perhaps TRBD1 as D (6 bases). Germline CDR1 reads SQVTM; CDR2 reads ANQGSEA. V was pared by 0 bases and J by 2 bases, with 16 bases between. The CDR3 covers 16 residues. DNA of the CDR3: TGCAGCGTTGAAGATCAAGGCCCGGGACAAAACTATGGCTACACCTTC. Amino acid sequence: CSVEDQGPGQNYGYTF. Drawing the rest from reference TRBV29-1 and TRBJ1-2, the complete variable domain is SAVISQKPSRDICQRGTSLTIQCQVDSQVTMMFWYRQQPGQSLTLIATANQGSEATYESGFVIDKFPISRPNLTFSTLTVSNMSPEDSSIYLCSVEDQGPGQNYGYTFGSGTRLTVV.

The V and J genes are TRBV5-4 and TRBJ1-3; possibly TRBD1 for D (6 bases). This CDR3 has 16 residues. Per the germline V gene, CDR1 is SGHNT and CDR2 is YYREEE (reference sequence). V was shortened by 3 bases and J by 0 bases, with 13 bases between the two germline ends. The CDR3 DNA sequence: TGTGCCAGCAGCTCCGAGACAGGCCACTCTGGAAACACCATATATTTT. It yields the protein CASSSETGHSGNTIYF.

The gene calls are TRBV15 and TRBJ1-2; 7 bases match TRBD1. V was pared by 1 base and J by 6 bases, with 8 bases of the junction left unmatched. From germline, CDR1 is LNHNV and CDR2 YYDKDF (reference sequence). CDR3 length: 15 residues. The CDR3 region is CATSRGKGGVDGYTF. CDR3 bases: TGTGCCACCAGCAGAGGCAAAGGGGGCGTTGATGGCTACACCTTC.

V usage is TRBV18 and J usage is TRBJ2-1; the D is unclear. Trimming took 2 bases from V and 7 from J, leaving 6 bases between them. The CDR3 loop spans 12 amino acids. In germline, CDR1 is KGHSH, CDR2 LQKENI. The CDR3 reads CASSPGENEQFF. CDR3 nucleotide sequence: TGTGCCAGCTCACCAGGAGAAAATGAGCAGTTCTTC.

This clone turned up a few times. This chain uses TRBV11-2 with TRBJ2-5; possibly TRBD2 for D (5 bases). Germline loops: CDR1 SGHAT, CDR2 FQNNGV. Trimming shortened V by 5 bases and J by 1 base, and 14 bases separated the two germline ends. The CDR3 has 15 residues. The CDR3 loop is CASSLSYGIQETQYF. DNA of the CDR3: TGTGCCAGCAGCCTAAGTTACGGGATCCAAGAGACCCAGTACTTC. Full variable domain (missing parts from reference TRBV11-2 and TRBJ2-5): EAGVAQSPRYKIIEKRQSVAFWCNPISGHATLYWYQQILGQGPKLLIQFQNNGVVDDSQLPKDRFSAERLKGVDSTLKIQPAKLEDSAVYLCASSLSYGIQETQYFGPGTRLLVL.

The chain uses TRBV6-5 and TRBJ1-2; a weak D match, TRBD1 (6 bases). With 6 bases removed from V and 1 base from J, the gap between germline ends came to 12 bases. CDR3 length equals 14 residues. Germline lookup yields CDR1 MNHEY and CDR2 SVGAGI. CDR3 DNA sequence: TGTGCCAGCAGCGGGACACCGTATAACTATGGCTACACCTTC. Its translation is CASSGTPYNYGYTF.

The chain recombines TRBV6-5 with TRBJ2-3; TRBD2 is a possible D gene (6 bases). With 8 bases removed from V and 1 base from J, the gap between germline ends came to 13 bases. The CDR3 totals 14 residues. Per the germline V gene, CDR1 is MNHEY and CDR2 is SVGAGI. CDR3 sequence: CASAGLWGTDTQYF. The DNA of the CDR3 is TGTGCCAGCGCGGGACTCTGGGGCACAGATACGCAGTATTTT.